The present entry profiles one T cell receptor beta chain with its context. Its antigen is still unknown. This sample stems from a study of somatic mutations in cytotoxic T cells in rheumatoid arthritis. Overall study context: Blood (30 ml EDTA) from each patient was taken right after diagnosis, before any treatment.

In the original workflow: The authors compared patient CD8+ clones larger than 1% against published virus-specific TCRB sequences. Only a few of these clones matched. Assay: immunoSEQ multiplex PCR; the TCRdb copy retains only in-frame clones and omits some. The V and J calls and clone size come from that table; D and trimming were worked out from the DNA. Of roughly 5,000 clones in the sample, approximately 78% are singletons; the top ten hold 28%. Study results and caveats: The CD8+ clonality of rheumatoid arthritis patients increased with age, whereas that of healthy controls did not.

Per germline, CDR1 MRHNA and CDR2 SNTAGT. The CDR3 consists of 19 residues. J was trimmed by 2 bases and V by 4 bases; bases with no gene match: 14. Sample: CD8+ T cells sorted from blood. This rearrangement joins TRBV6-4 to TRBJ2-3, with 11 bases aligning to TRBD2. The receptor was derived from an adult with rheumatoid arthritis. The CDR3 loop reads CASSADPVAGGPHTDTQYF. CDR3 bases: TGTGCCAGCAGTGCGGATCCAGTAGCGGGGGGGCCCCACACAGATACGCAGTATTTT.